The 9 T cell receptor beta chains below all came from one sample that was sequenced in a study of identical twins. TCRdb fed the 5' RACE reads into MiXCR, producing one record per CDR3 protein. The table includes about 210,000 distinct CDR3 sequences, around 10% detected once. Input material: memory (CD45RO+) T cells sorted from blood. These receptors originate from a woman aged 18-35 years in good health.

The chain has TRBV20-1 and TRBJ1-2, with D possibly being TRBD1 (6 bases). Trimming stripped 8 bases from V and 8 bases from J, with 15 bases between. Germline V gene lookup returns CDR1 DFQATT and CDR2 SNEGSKA (reference sequence). The CDR3 is 11 residues long. The CDR3 nucleotides are TGCAGTCCTAAGCAGGGGAACGGCTACACCTTC. The encoded protein is CSPKQGNGYTF.

This clonotype has only a few counts. The chain uses TRBV6-1 and TRBJ2-5; TRBD1 aligns across 10 bases. V dropped 6 bases and J dropped 5; count of bases not matched to a gene: 3. This CDR3 is 13 amino acids long. The germline CDR1 and CDR2 sequences are MNHNS and SASEGT. The CDR3 region has the DNA TGTGCCAGCAGGACAGGGGGCCGGGAGACCCAGTACTTC. Its translation is CASRTGGRETQYF.

This clonotype has a handful of counts. The chain has TRBV6-1 and TRBJ1-1; D uncertain. Trimming cost V 4 bases and J 5 bases, with 11 bases left between them. The CDR3 extends over 13 amino acids. Germline assignment: CDR1 MNHNS and CDR2 SASEGT. CDR3 nucleotide sequence: TGTGCCAGCAGTGTCTACAGAGAAACTGAAGCTTTCTTT. Protein product: CASSVYRETEAFF.

V is TRBV11-3 and J is TRBJ1-2; possible D gene TRBD1, 5 bases. Trimming shortened V by 3 bases and J by 4 bases, and 9 bases separated the two germline ends. Germline values: CDR1 SGHNT, CDR2 YENEEA. CDR3 length equals 13 residues. As DNA, the CDR3 is TGTGCCAGCAGCTTGACAGAGCTCTATGGCTACACCTTC. Its translation: CASSLTELYGYTF.

V gene TRBV20-1 combines with J gene TRBJ2-6; TRBD2 aligns across 8 bases. CDR1 is DFQATT, CDR2 SNEGSKA, per germline (reference sequence). The J segment lost 0 bases and the V segment lost 6 bases, leaving 4 bases of the junction unmatched. The CDR3 length is 15 residues. CDR3 in amino acids: CSAGGGDSGANVLTF. The CDR3 nucleotides read TGCAGTGCCGGGGGGGGAGACTCTGGGGCCAACGTCCTGACTTTC.

The V and J genes are TRBV6-1 and TRBJ1-4; tentative D call: TRBD1 (5 bases). Trimming removed 5 bases at V and 8 bases at J, with 15 bases between. The germline V gene has CDR1 MNHNS and CDR2 SASEGT. The CDR3 extends over 14 amino acids. The CDR3 is CASSPGSSMEKLFF. CDR3 DNA sequence: TGTGCCAGCAGTCCAGGGAGTTCAATGGAAAAACTGTTTTTT.

There are a few counts of this clonotype. This rearrangement joins TRBV20-1 to TRBJ2-1; TRBD2 aligns across 7 bases. V trimming: 2 bases; J trimming: 3 bases; junction bases outside the gene matches: 4. In germline, CDR1 is DFQATT, CDR2 SNEGSKA (reference sequence). The CDR3 runs 14 residues. CDR3 DNA: TGCAGTGCTAGAAAACTAGCGAACTACAATGAGCAGTTCTTC. Translation: CSARKLANYNEQFF.

This clonotype occurred a few times. The genes are TRBV5-6 and TRBJ2-7; D may be TRBD1 or TRBD2 (5 bases each). Trimming removed 1 base from V and 3 bases from J, with 11 bases in between. The CDR3 is made up of 14 amino acids. The germline gives CDR1 SGHDT, CDR2 YYEEEE. CDR3 nucleotide sequence: TGTGCCAGCAGCTTGCCCCGGGGCAACTACGAGCAGTACTTC. Its protein product is CASSLPRGNYEQYF.

This clonotype was observed a few times. The chain links TRBV12-3 or TRBV12-4 to TRBJ2-3, with D perhaps matching TRBD2 (6 bases). The germline V and J ends were trimmed by 7 bases and 5 bases, with 16 bases remaining between them. The CDR3 runs 14 residues. The CDR3 nucleotides are TGTGCCAGCACCATGGGACTCGGCAGAGATACGCAGTATTTT. This gives the protein CASTMGLGRDTQYF.